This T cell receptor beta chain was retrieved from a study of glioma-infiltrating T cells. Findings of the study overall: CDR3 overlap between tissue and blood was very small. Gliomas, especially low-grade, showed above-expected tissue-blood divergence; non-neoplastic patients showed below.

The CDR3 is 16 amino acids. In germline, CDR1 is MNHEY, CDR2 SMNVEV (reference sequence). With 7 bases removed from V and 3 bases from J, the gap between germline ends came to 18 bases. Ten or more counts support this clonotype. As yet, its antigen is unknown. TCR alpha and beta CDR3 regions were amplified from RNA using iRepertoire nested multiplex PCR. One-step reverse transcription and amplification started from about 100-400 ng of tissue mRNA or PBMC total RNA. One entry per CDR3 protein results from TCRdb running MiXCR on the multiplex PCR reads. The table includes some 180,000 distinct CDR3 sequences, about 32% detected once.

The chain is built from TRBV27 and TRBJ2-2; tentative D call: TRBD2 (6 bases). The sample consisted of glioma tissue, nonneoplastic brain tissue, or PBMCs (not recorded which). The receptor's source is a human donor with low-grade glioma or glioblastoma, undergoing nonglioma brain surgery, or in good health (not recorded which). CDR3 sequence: CASKSQGGADTGELFF. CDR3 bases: TGTGCCAGCAAAAGCCAGGGAGGTGCGGACACCGGGGAGCTGTTTTTT.